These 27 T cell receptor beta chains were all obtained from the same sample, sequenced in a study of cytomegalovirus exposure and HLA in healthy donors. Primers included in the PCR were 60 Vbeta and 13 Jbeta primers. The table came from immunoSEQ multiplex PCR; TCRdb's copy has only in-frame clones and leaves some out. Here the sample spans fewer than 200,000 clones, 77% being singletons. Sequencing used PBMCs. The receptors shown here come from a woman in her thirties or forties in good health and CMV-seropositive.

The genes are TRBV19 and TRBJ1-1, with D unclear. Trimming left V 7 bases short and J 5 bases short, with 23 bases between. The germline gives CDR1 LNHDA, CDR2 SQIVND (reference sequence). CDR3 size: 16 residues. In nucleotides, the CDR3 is TGTGCCAGTATCGTCGGGCAGGTGTTGGAGGGTACTGAAGCTTTCTTT. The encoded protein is CASIVGQVLEGTEAFF.

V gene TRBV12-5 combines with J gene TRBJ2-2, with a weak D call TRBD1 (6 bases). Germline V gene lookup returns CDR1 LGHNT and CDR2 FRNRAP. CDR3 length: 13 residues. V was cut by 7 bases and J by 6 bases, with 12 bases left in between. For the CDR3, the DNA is TGTGCTAGTGCCTTAGGGGGATCCGGGGAGCTGTTTTTT. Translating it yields CASALGGSGELFF.

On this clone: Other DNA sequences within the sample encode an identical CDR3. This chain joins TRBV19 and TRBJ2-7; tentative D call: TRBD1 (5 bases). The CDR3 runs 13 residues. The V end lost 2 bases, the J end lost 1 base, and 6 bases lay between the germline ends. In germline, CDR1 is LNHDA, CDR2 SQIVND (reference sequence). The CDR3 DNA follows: TGTGCCAGTAGTATACAGGGTTCCTACGAGCAGTACTTC. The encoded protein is CASSIQGSYEQYF.

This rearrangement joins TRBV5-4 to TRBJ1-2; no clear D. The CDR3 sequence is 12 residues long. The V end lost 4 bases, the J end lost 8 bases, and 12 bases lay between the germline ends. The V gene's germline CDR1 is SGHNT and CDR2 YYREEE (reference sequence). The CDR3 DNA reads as TGTGCCAGCAGCCAACCTGCGGGGGGCTACACCTTC. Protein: CASSQPAGGYTF.

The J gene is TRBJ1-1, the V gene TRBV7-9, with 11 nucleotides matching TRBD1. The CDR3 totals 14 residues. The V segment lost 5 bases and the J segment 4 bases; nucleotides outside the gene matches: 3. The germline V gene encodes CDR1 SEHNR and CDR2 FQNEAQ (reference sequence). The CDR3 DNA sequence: TGTGCCAGCAGCCTGGACAGGGGGCTCACTGAAGCTTTCTTT. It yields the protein CASSLDRGLTEAFF. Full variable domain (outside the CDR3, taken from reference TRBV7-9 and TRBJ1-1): DTGVSQNPRHKITKRGQNVTFRCDPISEHNRLYWYRQTLGQGPEFLTYFQNEAQLEKSRLLSDRFSAERPKGSFSTLEIQRTEQGDSAMYLCASSLDRGLTEAFFGQGTRLTVV.

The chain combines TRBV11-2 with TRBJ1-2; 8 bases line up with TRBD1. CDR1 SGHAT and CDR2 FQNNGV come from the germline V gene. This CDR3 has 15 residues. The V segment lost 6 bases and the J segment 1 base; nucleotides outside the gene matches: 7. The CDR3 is CASSPDRAVNYGYTF. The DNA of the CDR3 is TGTGCCAGCAGTCCGGACAGGGCGGTTAACTATGGCTACACCTTC.

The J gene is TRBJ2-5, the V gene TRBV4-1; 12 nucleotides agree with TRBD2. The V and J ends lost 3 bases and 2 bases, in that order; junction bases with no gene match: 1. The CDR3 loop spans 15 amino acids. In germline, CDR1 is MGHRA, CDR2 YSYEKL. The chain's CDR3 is CASSHTSGGQETQYF. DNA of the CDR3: TGCGCCAGCAGCCATACTAGCGGGGGGCAAGAGACCCAGTACTTC.

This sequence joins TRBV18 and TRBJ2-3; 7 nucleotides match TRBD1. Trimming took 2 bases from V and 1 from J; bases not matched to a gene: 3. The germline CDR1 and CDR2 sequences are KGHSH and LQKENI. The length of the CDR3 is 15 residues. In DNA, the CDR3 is TGTGCCAGCTCACCAAACGGACAGGGCACAGATACGCAGTATTTT. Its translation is CASSPNGQGTDTQYF.

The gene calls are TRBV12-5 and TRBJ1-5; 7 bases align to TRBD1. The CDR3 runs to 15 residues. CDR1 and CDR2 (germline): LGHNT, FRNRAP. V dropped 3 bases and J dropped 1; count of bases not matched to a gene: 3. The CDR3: CASGLEQGSNQPQHF. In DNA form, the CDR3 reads TGTGCTAGTGGTTTAGAACAGGGGAGCAATCAGCCCCAGCATTTT.

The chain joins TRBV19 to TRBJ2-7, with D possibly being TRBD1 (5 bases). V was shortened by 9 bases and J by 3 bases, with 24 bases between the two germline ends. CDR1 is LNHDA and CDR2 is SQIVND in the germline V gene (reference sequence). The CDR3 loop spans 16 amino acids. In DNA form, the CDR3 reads TGTGCCAGCGCAACCTCCGGAACAGGCCTCTTCTACGAGCAGTACTTC. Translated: CASATSGTGLFYEQYF. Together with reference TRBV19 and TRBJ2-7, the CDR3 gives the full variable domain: DGGITQSPKYLFRKEGQNVTLSCEQNLNHDAMYWYRQDPGQGLRLIYYSQIVNDFQKGDIAEGYSVSREKKESFPLTVTSAQKNPTAFYLCASATSGTGLFYEQYFGPGTRLTVT.

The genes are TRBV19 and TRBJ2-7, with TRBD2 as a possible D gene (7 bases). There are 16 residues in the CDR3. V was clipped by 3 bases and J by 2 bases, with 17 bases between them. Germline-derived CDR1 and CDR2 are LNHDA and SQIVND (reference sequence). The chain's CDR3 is CASSMSGGPSAYEQYF. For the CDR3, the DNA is TGTGCCAGTAGTATGTCCGGGGGGCCATCCGCCTACGAGCAGTACTTC.

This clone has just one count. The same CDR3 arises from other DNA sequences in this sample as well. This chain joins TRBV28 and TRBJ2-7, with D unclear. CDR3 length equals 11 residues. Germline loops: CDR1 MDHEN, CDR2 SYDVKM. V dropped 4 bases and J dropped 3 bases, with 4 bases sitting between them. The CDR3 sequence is CASSSVYEQYF. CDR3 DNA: TGTGCCAGCAGTTCGGTCTACGAGCAGTACTTC. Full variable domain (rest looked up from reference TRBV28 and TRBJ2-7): DVKVTQSSRYLVKRTGEKVFLECVQDMDHENMFWYRQDPGLGLRLIYFSYDVKMKEKGDIPEGYSVSREKKERFSLILESASTNQTSMYLCASSSVYEQYFGPGTRLTVT.

CDR3 loop: CAWRTPGGWSEQFF. CDR3 DNA: TGTGCCTGGAGAACTCCCGGAGGCTGGAGTGAGCAGTTCTTC. The chain recombines TRBV30 with TRBJ2-1; D may be TRBD2 (5 bases). The CDR3 consists of 14 residues. Germline loops: CDR1 GTSNPN, CDR2 SVGIG (reference sequence). V was cut by 3 bases and J by 9 bases, with 18 bases left in between. Complete variable domain (other parts from reference TRBV30 and TRBJ2-1): SQTIHQWPATLVQPVGSPLSLECTVEGTSNPNLYWYRQAAGRGLQLLFYSVGIGQISSEVPQNLSASRPQDRQFILSSKKLLLSDSGFYLCAWRTPGGWSEQFFGPGTRLTVL.

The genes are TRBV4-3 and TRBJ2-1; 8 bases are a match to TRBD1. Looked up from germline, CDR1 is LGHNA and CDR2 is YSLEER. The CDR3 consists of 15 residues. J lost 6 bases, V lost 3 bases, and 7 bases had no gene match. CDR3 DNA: TGCGCCAGCAGCCAGCAGACAGGGGCGCTCAATGAGCAGTTCTTC. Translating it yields CASSQQTGALNEQFF.

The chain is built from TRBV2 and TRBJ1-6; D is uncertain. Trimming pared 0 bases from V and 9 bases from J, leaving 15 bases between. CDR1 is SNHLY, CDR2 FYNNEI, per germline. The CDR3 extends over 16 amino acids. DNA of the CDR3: TGTGCCAGCAGTGAAGCGGGAGGGAGTTTATCTTCACCCCTCCACTTT. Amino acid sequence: CASSEAGGSLSSPLHF.

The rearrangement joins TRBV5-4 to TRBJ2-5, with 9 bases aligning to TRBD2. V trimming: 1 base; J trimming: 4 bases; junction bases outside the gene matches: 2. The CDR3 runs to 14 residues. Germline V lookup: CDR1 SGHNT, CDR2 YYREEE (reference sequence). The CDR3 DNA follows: TGTGCCAGCAGCTTGCGTAGCGGGGGAGAGACCCAGTACTTC. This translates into CASSLRSGGETQYF.

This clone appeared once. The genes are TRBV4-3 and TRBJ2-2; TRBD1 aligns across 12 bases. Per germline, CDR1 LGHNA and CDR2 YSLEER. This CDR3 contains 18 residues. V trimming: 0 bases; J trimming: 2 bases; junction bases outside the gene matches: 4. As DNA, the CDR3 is TGCGCCAGCAGCCAAGATGTTGGGACAGGGGGCAACACCGGGGAGCTGTTTTTT. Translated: CASSQDVGTGGNTGELFF.

The CDR3 is CASSSSGLALGGANVLTF. In DNA form, the CDR3 reads TGTGCCAGCAGCTCCTCTGGACTAGCTCTAGGTGGGGCCAACGTCCTGACTTTC. The chain recombines TRBV13 with TRBJ2-6; 8 bases agree with TRBD2. CDR1 is PRHDT, CDR2 FYEKMQ, per germline (reference sequence). CDR3 length equals 18 residues. Germline trimming cut 4 bases from V and 3 bases from J; bases unmatched to any gene: 11.

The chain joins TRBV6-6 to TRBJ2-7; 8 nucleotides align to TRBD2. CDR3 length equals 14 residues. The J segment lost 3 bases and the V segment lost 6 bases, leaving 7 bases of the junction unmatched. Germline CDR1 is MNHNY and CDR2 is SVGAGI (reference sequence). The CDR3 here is CASSFSGENYEQYF. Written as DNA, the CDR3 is TGTGCCAGCAGCTTTAGCGGGGAGAACTACGAGCAGTACTTC.

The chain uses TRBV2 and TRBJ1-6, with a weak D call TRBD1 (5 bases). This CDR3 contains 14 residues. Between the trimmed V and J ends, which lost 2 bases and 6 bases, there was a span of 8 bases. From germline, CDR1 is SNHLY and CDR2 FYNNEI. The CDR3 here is CASSETGSNSPLHF. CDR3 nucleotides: TGTGCCAGCAGTGAAACAGGATCTAATTCACCCCTCCACTTT.

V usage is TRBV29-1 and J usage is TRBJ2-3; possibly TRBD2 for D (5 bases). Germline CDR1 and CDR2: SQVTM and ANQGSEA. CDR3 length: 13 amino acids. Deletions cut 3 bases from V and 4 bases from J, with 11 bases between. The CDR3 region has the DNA TGCAGCGTTGAGCGAGGGAGCGCAGATACGCAGTATTTT. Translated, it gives CSVERGSADTQYF.

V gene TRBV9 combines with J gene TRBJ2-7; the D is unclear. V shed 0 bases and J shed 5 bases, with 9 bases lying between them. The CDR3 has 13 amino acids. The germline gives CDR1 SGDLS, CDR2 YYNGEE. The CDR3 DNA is TGTGCCAGCAGCGTAGAAGGAGTCGACGAGCAGTACTTC. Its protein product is CASSVEGVDEQYF.

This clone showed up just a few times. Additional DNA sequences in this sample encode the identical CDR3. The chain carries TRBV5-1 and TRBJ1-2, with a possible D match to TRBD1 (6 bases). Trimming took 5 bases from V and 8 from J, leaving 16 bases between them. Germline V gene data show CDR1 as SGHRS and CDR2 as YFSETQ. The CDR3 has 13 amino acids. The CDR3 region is CASRPDTRGGYTF. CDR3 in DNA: TGCGCCAGCAGGCCCGACACCAGGGGCGGCTACACCTTC.

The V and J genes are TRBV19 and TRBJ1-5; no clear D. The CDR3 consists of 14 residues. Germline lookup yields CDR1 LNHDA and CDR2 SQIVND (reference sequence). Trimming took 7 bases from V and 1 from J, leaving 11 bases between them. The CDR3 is CASTPGGSNQPQHF. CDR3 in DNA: TGTGCCAGTACTCCGGGCGGGAGCAATCAGCCCCAGCATTTT.

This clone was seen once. CDR3 amino acids: CASSPGQGFYEQYF. DNA of the CDR3: TGTGCCAGCAGTCCGGGACAGGGGTTTTACGAGCAGTACTTC. The V call is TRBV5-4, the J call TRBJ2-7, with 10 bases fitting TRBD1. V shed 5 bases and J 4 bases; nucleotides not matched to a gene: 6. Germline values: CDR1 SGHNT, CDR2 YYREEE (reference sequence). The length of the CDR3 is 14 residues. The complete variable domain, with remaining parts taken from reference TRBV5-4 and TRBJ2-7, reads ETGVTQSPTHLIKTRGQQVTLRCSSQSGHNTVSWYQQALGQGPQFIFQYYREEENGRGNFPPRFSGLQFPNYSSELNVNALELDDSALYLCASSPGQGFYEQYFGPGTRLTVT.

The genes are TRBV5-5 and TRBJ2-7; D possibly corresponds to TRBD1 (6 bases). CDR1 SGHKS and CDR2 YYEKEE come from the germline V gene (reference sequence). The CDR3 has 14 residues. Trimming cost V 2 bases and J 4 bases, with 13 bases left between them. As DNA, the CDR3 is TGTGCCAGCAGCTTAGCGGACAGTGCTTACGAGCAGTACTTC. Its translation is CASSLADSAYEQYF.

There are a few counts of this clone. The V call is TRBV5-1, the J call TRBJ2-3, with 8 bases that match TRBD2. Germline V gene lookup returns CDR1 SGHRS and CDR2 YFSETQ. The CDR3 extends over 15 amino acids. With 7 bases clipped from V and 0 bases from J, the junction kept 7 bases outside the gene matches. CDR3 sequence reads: CASVLIAGSTDTQYF. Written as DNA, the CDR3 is TGCGCCAGCGTACTAATAGCGGGAAGCACAGATACGCAGTATTTT.